Only a few counts were recorded for the clone carrying this TCR beta chain. Its antigen remains unknown. A second about 6 to 12 cycle PCR used barcoded and J-beta primers. Each CDR3 protein is one row after TCRdb ran MiXCR on the 5' RACE reads. Here the sample spans hundreds of thousands of distinct CDR3 sequences, around 45% being singletons. In terms of origin and age, donors were healthy Caucasian individuals from Russia aged about 6 to 95. Per-sample PBMC isolation yielded at least 6.5 million cells. From germline, CDR1 is SGHDN and CDR2 FVKESK. CDR3 length equals 15 residues. V lost 7 bases and J lost 7; bases outside the gene matches: 9. These data originate in a study of blood T cells in healthy people across ages. Study results and caveats: The CMV status of each donor remained undetermined, and this could have confounded shifts in expanded clonotypes. PBMCs that were unsorted prevented a conclusive naive versus antigen-experienced comparison.

The receptor was derived from a man aged 55 to 70 in good health. The chain recombines TRBV14 with TRBJ2-1; TRBD2 matches at 11 bases. The sequenced sample consisted of blood. The CDR3 DNA is TGTGCCAGCACCAGCCTAGCGGGGGGAGGGAATGAGCAGTTCTTC. Translation gives CASTSLAGGGNEQFF.